The clone carrying this T cell receptor beta chain was counted many times. V shed 4 bases and J shed 5 bases, with 15 bases lying between them. The germline V gene has CDR1 SGHRS and CDR2 YFSETQ. This CDR3 region has 14 residues. Via MiXCR, TCRdb re-called the multiplex PCR reads, giving one row per CDR3 protein. The sample holds 21,000 or so distinct CDR3 sequences, 41% seen once. The entry originates in a study of breast tumors, draining lymph nodes, adjacent tissues. The sequenced sample was breast tumor tissue. The clonotype was recovered from a female donor with breast cancer. Some clones in this sample may be carry-over from other donors' samples. The chain joins TRBV5-1 to TRBJ1-2, with a weak D call TRBD1 (5 bases). The CDR3: CASSVDGGRYGYTF. Written as DNA, the CDR3 is TGCGCCAGCAGCGTGGACGGGGGGAGGTATGGCTACACCTTC.